This T cell receptor beta chain stems from a study of CD8+ T cells in alopecia areata. Study-wide results and limits: Clonality in the scalp and expanded CD8+ clones ranked among the top 100 were significantly decreased by tofacitinib. Possibly as an HLA-related effect, TCR sharing across patients appeared less clear than in mice. Tissue-resident alphabeta T cells belonging to normal skin likewise get sequenced within scalp specimens.

Treatment given: oral pan-JAK inhibitor, 5-10 mg twice daily. Specimens obtained from alopecia areata patients comprised lesional scalp punch biopsies and peripheral blood. To note about this clone: As yet, its antigen is unknown.

Investigators isolated RNA and reverse transcribed it into cDNA to act as the sequencing template. Measured with immunoSEQ multiplex PCR; TCRdb has only the in-frame clones, and not every one. The table lists about 12,000 clones, about two thirds of them singletons. Germline V gives CDR1 SEHNR, CDR2 FQNEAQ (reference sequence). V lost 5 bases and J lost 0; bases outside the gene matches: 14. The CDR3 extends over 18 amino acids. This material consisted of skin, taken at week 4, from a patient treated with tofacitinib. The chain uses TRBV7-9 and TRBJ2-3; 7 nucleotides agree with TRBD1. This receptor was taken from a human donor with alopecia areata. CDR3 region: CASSPTPGQRLSTDTQYF. The CDR3 DNA reads as TGTGCCAGCAGCCCCACACCGGGACAGCGCCTTAGCACAGATACGCAGTATTTT.